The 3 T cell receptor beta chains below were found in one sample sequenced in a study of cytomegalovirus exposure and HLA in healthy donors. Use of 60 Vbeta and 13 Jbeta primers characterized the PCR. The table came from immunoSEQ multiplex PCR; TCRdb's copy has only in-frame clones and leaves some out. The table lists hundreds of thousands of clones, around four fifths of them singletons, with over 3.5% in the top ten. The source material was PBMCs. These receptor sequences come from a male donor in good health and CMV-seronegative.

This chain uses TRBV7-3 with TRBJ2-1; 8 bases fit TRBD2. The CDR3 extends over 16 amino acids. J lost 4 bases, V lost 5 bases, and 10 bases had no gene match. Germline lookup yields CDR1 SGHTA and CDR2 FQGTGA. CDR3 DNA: TGTGCCAGCAGCGCTACTAGCGGAGTAGCGTACAATGAGCAGTTCTTC. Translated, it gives CASSATSGVAYNEQFF. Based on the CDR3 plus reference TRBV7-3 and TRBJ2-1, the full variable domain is GAGVSQTPSNKVTEKGKYVELRCDPISGHTALYWYRQSLGQGPEFLIYFQGTGAADDSGLPNDRFFAVRPEGSVSTLKIQRTERGDSAVYLCASSATSGVAYNEQFFGPGTRLTVL.

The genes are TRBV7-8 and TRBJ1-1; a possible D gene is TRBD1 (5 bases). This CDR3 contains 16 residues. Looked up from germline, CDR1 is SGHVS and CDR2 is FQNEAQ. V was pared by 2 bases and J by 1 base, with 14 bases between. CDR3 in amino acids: CASSLLAWQGNTEAFF. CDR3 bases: TGTGCCAGCAGCTTACTGGCTTGGCAGGGGAACACTGAAGCTTTCTTT.

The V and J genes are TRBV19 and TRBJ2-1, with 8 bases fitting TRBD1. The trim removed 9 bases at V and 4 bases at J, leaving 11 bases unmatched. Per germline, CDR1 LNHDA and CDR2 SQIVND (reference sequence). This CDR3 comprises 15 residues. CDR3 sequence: CASSPRDRPYNEQFF. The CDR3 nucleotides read TGTGCCAGCTCGCCGAGGGACAGGCCTTACAATGAGCAGTTCTTC.